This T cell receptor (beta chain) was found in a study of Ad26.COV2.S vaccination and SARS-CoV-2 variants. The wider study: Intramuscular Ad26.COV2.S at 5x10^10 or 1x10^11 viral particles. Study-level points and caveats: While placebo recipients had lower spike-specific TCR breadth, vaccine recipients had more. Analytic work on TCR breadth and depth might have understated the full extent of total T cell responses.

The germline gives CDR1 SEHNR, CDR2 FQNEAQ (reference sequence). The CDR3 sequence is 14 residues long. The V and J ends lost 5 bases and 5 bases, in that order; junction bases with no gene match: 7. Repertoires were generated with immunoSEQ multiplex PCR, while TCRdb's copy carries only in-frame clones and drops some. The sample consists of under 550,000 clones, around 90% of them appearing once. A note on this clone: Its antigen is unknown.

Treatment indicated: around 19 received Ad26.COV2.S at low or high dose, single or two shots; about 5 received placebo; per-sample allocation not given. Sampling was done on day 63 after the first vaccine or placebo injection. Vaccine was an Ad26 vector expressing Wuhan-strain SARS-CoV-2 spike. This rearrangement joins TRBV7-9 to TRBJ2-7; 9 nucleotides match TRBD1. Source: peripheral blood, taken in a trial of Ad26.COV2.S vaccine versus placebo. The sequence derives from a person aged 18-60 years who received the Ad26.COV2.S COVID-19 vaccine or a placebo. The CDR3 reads CASSVDRGSDEQYF. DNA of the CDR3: TGTGCCAGCAGCGTGGACAGGGGAAGCGACGAGCAGTACTTC.